This TCR beta chain was documented in a study of beta chain features in type 1 diabetes. On the study more broadly: Cell yields, gender and age were similar in healthy donors and patients. Overall study findings and caveats: Moderately but significantly shorter TCRB CDR3s were found in Type 1 diabetes patients in all four CD4+ subsets. A PCR bias possibly favoring shorter templates would apply equally to patients and controls.

Concerning this clone itself: The antigen is unknown.

Every isolated RNA sample was fully reverse transcribed, so sequencing captured expressed TCRB transcripts. Generated by immunoSEQ multiplex PCR, the TCRdb table keeps only in-frame clones and is missing some. The table has under 900,000 clones, roughly a sixth seen once. The germline CDR1 and CDR2 sequences are MNHNY and SVGAGI (reference sequence). V lost 6 bases to trimming and J lost 2 bases; unmatched junction nucleotides: 3. CDR3 length: 14 amino acids. The source material was naive CD4+ T cells from blood. The genes are TRBV6-6 and TRBJ1-4, with TRBD1 matching 7 bases. The clonotype originates from a woman aged 18-29 years in good health. CDR3 region: CASRAGQTNEKLFF. The CDR3 DNA reads TGTGCCAGCAGGGCGGGACAGACTAATGAAAAACTGTTTTTT.